This T cell receptor (beta chain) was sequenced during a study of T cell repertoires in cytomegalovirus infection. In the study overall: Recently identified HLA-C-restricted CMV epitopes were used, and well-studied HLA-B-restricted CMV epitopes were used as well. Matching HLA type, along with CMV infection, was indicated by public TCR beta signatures.

On this clonotype itself: What it binds is unknown.

TCRdb reanalysed the reads using MiXCR and keeps one entry per CDR3 protein. The sample lists about 920,000 distinct CDR3 sequences, around 29% occurring once. This CDR3 is built from 15 residues. CDR1 and CDR2 (germline): MNHEY, SMNVEV (reference sequence). Trimming removed 8 bases from V and 0 bases from J; junction bases left unmatched: 10. Sequencing was performed on cultured CD8+ T cells from PBMCs, taken from culture after CMV antigen stimulation. The receptor was isolated from a human donor in good health (CMV status not recorded). Some clones in this sample may be carry-over from other donors' samples. The rearrangement links TRBV27 to TRBJ2-7; 7 nucleotides match TRBD2. Here the CDR3 DNA reads TGTGCCAGCGGGCTAGGTGGCGGGAGCTCCTACGAGCAGTACTTC. It translates to CASGLGGGSSYEQYF.